This T cell receptor (beta chain) came from a study of patients and donors after allogeneic stem cell transplantation. Germline values: CDR1 MNHEY, CDR2 SMNVEV (reference sequence). This CDR3 has 14 residues. The V end was cut by 2 bases, the J end by 7 bases, with 12 bases between. TCRdb reanalysed the RT-PCR reads using MiXCR and keeps one entry per CDR3 protein. The data show approximately 98,000 distinct CDR3 sequences, with approximately 35% seen just once and around 26% held by the top ten. This clonotype has only a few counts. Sequenced material: blood, either unsorted or a sorted T cell fraction (not recorded which). The genes are TRBV27 and TRBJ1-5; D unresolved. This clonotype originated in a human donor who was either an allogeneic HSCT recipient or a stem cell or donor lymphocyte infusion donor (not recorded which). It is not recorded whose cells these are; they may come from a transplant donor. CDR3 in amino acids: CASSLEGVGQPQHF. CDR3 nucleotides: TGTGCCAGCAGTTTAGAGGGTGTGGGGCAGCCCCAGCATTTT.